Presented here are 5 T cell receptor beta chains from one specimen sequenced in a study of blood T cells in healthy people across ages. Alongside a J-beta primer mix, a sample-barcoded 5' primer served in a second PCR lasting roughly 7 to 11 cycles. TCRdb re-derived calls from the 5' RACE reads in MiXCR, one entry per CDR3 protein. This table has roughly 900,000 distinct CDR3 sequences, about 30% appearing once. Sequencing input: blood. Receptor source: a woman aged 80 or over in good health.

V is TRBV18 and J is TRBJ1-6; D unclear. Germline-derived CDR1 and CDR2 are KGHSH and LQKENI. V gave up 4 bases and J gave up 7 bases, with 26 bases separating them. This CDR3 has 19 amino acids. The CDR3 region has the DNA TGTGCCAGCTCACACGGACTCTTTGGTGTGGGCGTATCGAATTCACCCCTCCACTTT. It specifies CASSHGLFGVGVSNSPLHF.

The CDR3 DNA sequence: TGTGCCAGCAGCCTTGCACGGGGGTTCGGGATCGAGCAGTTCTTC. Translation: CASSLARGFGIEQFF. This rearrangement joins TRBV3-1 to TRBJ2-1; D perhaps matches TRBD2 (6 bases). Germline V gene lookup returns CDR1 LGHDT and CDR2 YNNKEL (reference sequence). V was shortened by 4 bases and J by 10 bases, with 20 bases between the two germline ends. The CDR3 runs 15 residues.

The chain carries TRBV4-2 and TRBJ2-7, with D possibly matching TRBD2 (5 bases). Germline V gene lookup returns CDR1 LGHNA and CDR2 YNFKEQ. The V end was cut by 0 bases, the J end by 7 bases, with 13 bases between. The CDR3 totals 14 residues. CDR3 in amino acids: CASSQELVYDEQYF. The CDR3 coding sequence is TGTGCCAGCAGCCAAGAACTAGTATACGATGAGCAGTACTTC.

Many counts were recorded for this clonotype. V is TRBV12-3 or TRBV12-4 and J is TRBJ2-1; tentatively, D is TRBD1 (6 bases). Trimming pared 7 bases from V and 6 bases from J, leaving 19 bases between. This CDR3 comprises 15 residues. In DNA form, the CDR3 reads TGTGCCAGCACCCCAGGACAGCGAACAACCAATGAGCAGTTCTTC. Its translation is CASTPGQRTTNEQFF.

A remark on this clonotype: With a much larger clone just one base away, this may be a read error. The chain couples TRBV7-2 to TRBJ2-5; 8 nucleotides line up with TRBD1. V shed 5 bases, J shed 11 bases, and the junction held 19 bases outside the gene matches. The germline gives CDR1 SGHTA, CDR2 FQGNSA. CDR3 length: 16 residues. This CDR3 is CASSQDRVRGYNEQYF. Here the CDR3 DNA reads TGTGCCAGCAGCCAGGACAGGGTGAGGGGGTACAATGAGCAGTACTTC.